Below, 15 T cell receptor beta chains from the same sample are listed, as sequenced in a study of CXCR4 blockade with PD-1 therapy in pancreatic cancer. Clones were read by immunoSEQ multiplex PCR, and TCRdb kept only the in-frame ones, dropping some. The repertoire includes 6,000 or so clones, 35% of them detected once, and 13% sits in the top ten. The sample was tumor tissue. These receptors originate from a human donor with pancreatic ductal adenocarcinoma.

This clone occurred a few times. V is TRBV19 and J is TRBJ2-1; perhaps TRBD2 as D (6 bases). Germline V lookup: CDR1 LNHDA, CDR2 SQIVND (reference sequence). Trimming removed 3 bases at V and 8 bases at J, with 14 bases between. The CDR3 length is 14 residues. CDR3 loop: CASSINGSPDEQFF. DNA of the CDR3: TGTGCCAGTAGTATTAACGGGAGTCCCGATGAGCAGTTCTTC.

The chain joins TRBV19 to TRBJ1-1; D is uncertain. V was pared by 3 bases and J by 1 base, with 6 bases between. This CDR3 is 13 amino acids long. Germline lookup yields CDR1 LNHDA and CDR2 SQIVND (reference sequence). The CDR3, as DNA: TGTGCCAGTAGTATCGAGCAGAACACTGAAGCTTTCTTT. Protein: CASSIEQNTEAFF.

In this sample, this clone is medium-sized. A junction boundary mismatches the germline segment, possibly from a read error. J is TRBJ1-1 and V is TRBV6-8; D is uncertain. CDR1 and CDR2 (germline): MNHGY, SAAAGT. The CDR3 is 13 amino acids. CDR3 DNA sequence: TGTGCCAGCAGTGACTCGGACAACACTGAAGCTTTCTTT. Its translation is CASSDSDNTEAFF.

V gene TRBV28 combines with J gene TRBJ2-1; TRBD2 matches at 14 bases. Trimming removed 5 bases from V and 7 bases from J; junction bases left unmatched: 13. The CDR3 sequence is 18 residues long. In germline, CDR1 is MDHEN, CDR2 SYDVKM. CDR3 amino acids: CASSISPGLAGVRNEQFF. In DNA form, the CDR3 reads TGTGCCAGCAGTATATCTCCGGGACTAGCGGGAGTAAGGAATGAGCAGTTCTTC.

In its sample, this clone was seen a few times. The chain uses TRBV6-8 and TRBJ2-2; D uncertain. The germline V gene encodes CDR1 MNHGY and CDR2 SAAAGT. V shed 5 bases and J shed 7 bases, with 8 bases lying between them. The CDR3 runs to 12 residues. DNA for the CDR3: TGTGCCAGCAGTCTCGCACGCGGGGAGCTGTTTTTT. Its protein is CASSLARGELFF.

The chain links TRBV15 to TRBJ1-2; D call uncertain. V was pared by 0 bases and J by 5 bases, with 13 bases between. CDR3 length equals 15 residues. Germline loops: CDR1 LNHNV, CDR2 YYDKDF (reference sequence). CDR3 DNA sequence: TGTGCCACCAGCAGAGATCCCGGGTTTGAATATGGCTACACCTTC. It specifies CATSRDPGFEYGYTF.

This clone was counted many times. The chain links TRBV6-8 to TRBJ1-5; 9 positions agree with TRBD1. V shed 6 bases and J 5 bases; nucleotides not matched to a gene: 5. From germline, CDR1 is MNHGY and CDR2 SAAAGT. There are 14 residues in the CDR3. CDR3: CASRRTGAHQPQHF. CDR3 sequence (DNA): TGTGCCAGCAGAAGGACAGGGGCCCATCAGCCCCAGCATTTT.

A few counts support this clone. The CDR3 here is CASSFGVAVQETQYF. Here the CDR3 DNA reads TGTGCCAGCAGTTTCGGGGTAGCGGTACAAGAGACCCAGTACTTC. This chain joins TRBV28 and TRBJ2-5; perhaps TRBD2 as D (6 bases). Germline assignment: CDR1 MDHEN and CDR2 SYDVKM. The V gene lost 3 bases and the J gene lost 2 bases, with 13 bases spanning the gap. CDR3 length: 15 residues.

The sample holds a few counts of this clone. This rearrangement joins TRBV2 to TRBJ1-2; 12 nucleotides agree with TRBD1. Germline CDR1 is SNHLY and CDR2 is FYNNEI. V shed 2 bases, J shed 7 bases, and the junction held 5 bases outside the gene matches. This CDR3 spans 15 amino acids. The CDR3 loop is CASSEYGTGGSGYTF. DNA for the CDR3: TGTGCCAGCAGTGAATATGGGACAGGGGGCTCTGGCTACACCTTC. Full variable domain (outside the CDR3, taken from reference TRBV2 and TRBJ1-2): EPEVTQTPSHQVTQMGQEVILRCVPISNHLYFYWYRQILGQKVEFLVSFYNNEISEKSEIFDDQFSVERPDGSNFTLKIRSTKLEDSAMYFCASSEYGTGGSGYTFGSGTRLTVV.

J is TRBJ1-3 and V is TRBV9; D is ambiguous. V lost 5 bases and J lost 0, with 15 bases in between. CDR1 is SGDLS and CDR2 is YYNGEE in the germline V gene. The CDR3 totals 16 residues. The CDR3 loop reads CASSEGQGNSGNTIYF. The CDR3 nucleotides are TGTGCCAGCAGTGAGGGCCAAGGGAACTCTGGAAACACCATATATTTT.

This clone was seen a few times. The chain uses TRBV25-1 and TRBJ2-5; D uncertain. CDR3 length: 13 amino acids. V was clipped by 4 bases and J by 3 bases, with 9 bases between them. Looked up from germline, CDR1 is MGHDK and CDR2 is SYGVNS. CDR3 sequence: CASSVLGEETQYF. The CDR3 DNA sequence: TGTGCCAGCAGTGTCCTGGGTGAAGAGACCCAGTACTTC.

The genes are TRBV28 and TRBJ1-1, with D maybe TRBD1 (6 bases). The germline V gene encodes CDR1 MDHEN and CDR2 SYDVKM. Trimming stripped 4 bases from V and 2 bases from J, with 14 bases between. The CDR3 is 15 amino acids. This CDR3 reads CASSSQWGANTEAFF. CDR3 DNA sequence: TGTGCCAGCAGTTCTCAGTGGGGGGCTAACACTGAAGCTTTCTTT.

This clone has only a few counts. The chain recombines TRBV6-8 with TRBJ2-2; tentative D call: TRBD2 (5 bases). The CDR3 length is 14 residues. Trimming took 4 bases from V and 2 from J, leaving 8 bases between them. Germline CDR1 and CDR2: MNHGY and SAAAGT. The CDR3 spells CASSFGLNTGELFF. DNA of the CDR3: TGTGCCAGCAGTTTCGGACTCAACACCGGGGAGCTGTTTTTT.

This clone was picked up a small number of times. The chain links TRBV18 to TRBJ1-3; a weak D match, TRBD1 (5 bases). The germline gives CDR1 KGHSH, CDR2 LQKENI. The V and J ends lost 3 bases and 2 bases respectively, with 8 bases between them. This CDR3 is 14 amino acids long. DNA for the CDR3: TGTGCCAGCTCACCGTCCAGGGCTGGAAACACCATATATTTT. It is translated as CASSPSRAGNTIYF.

This chain joins TRBV29-1 and TRBJ2-3, with 13 nucleotides matching TRBD2. The CDR3 sequence is 15 residues long. V lost 2 bases to trimming and J lost 4 bases; unmatched junction nucleotides: 3. Germline V gene sequence: CDR1 SQVTM, CDR2 ANQGSEA. CDR3 in amino acids: CSVELGLAGADTQYF. The CDR3 region has the DNA TGCAGCGTTGAATTAGGACTAGCGGGAGCAGATACGCAGTATTTT.